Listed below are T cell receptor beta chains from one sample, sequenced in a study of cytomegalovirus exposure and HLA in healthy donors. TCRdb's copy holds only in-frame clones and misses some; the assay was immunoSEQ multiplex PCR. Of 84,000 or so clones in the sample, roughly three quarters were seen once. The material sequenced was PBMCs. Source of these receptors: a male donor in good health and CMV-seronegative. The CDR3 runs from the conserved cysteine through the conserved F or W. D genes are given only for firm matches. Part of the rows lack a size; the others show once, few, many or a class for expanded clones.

cdr3_aa: CASSSIGSELFF
cdr3_nt: TGTGCCAGCAGTTCCATCGGGTCGGAGCTGTTTTTT
v_call: TRBV27
d_call: NA
clone_size: NA
j_call: TRBJ2-2
cdr3_length: 12

cdr3_aa: CASSSGTGGITGELFF
cdr3_nt: TGCGCCAGCAGCTCCGGGACAGGGGGAATCACCGGGGAGCTGTTTTTT
v_call: TRBV5-1
d_call: TRBD1
clone_size: NA
j_call: TRBJ2-2
cdr3_length: 16

cdr3_aa: CASSYYGGGAGNEQFF
cdr3_nt: TGTGCCAGCAGTTACTATGGCGGGGGGGCCGGCAATGAGCAGTTCTTC
v_call: TRBV6-6
d_call: TRBD2
clone_size: NA
j_call: TRBJ2-1
cdr3_length: 16

cdr3_aa: CSVEGQGLNEQFF
cdr3_nt: TGCAGCGTTGAGGGACAGGGGCTCAATGAGCAGTTCTTC
v_call: TRBV29-1
d_call: TRBD1
clone_size: few
j_call: TRBJ2-1
cdr3_length: 13

cdr3_aa: CASTTAGAVTNYGYTF
cdr3_nt: TGTGCCAGCACCACGGCAGGGGCCGTTACTAACTATGGCTACACCTTC
v_call: TRBV28
d_call: NA
clone_size: NA
j_call: TRBJ1-2
cdr3_length: 16

cdr3_aa: CSVADGRTEAFF
cdr3_nt: TGCAGCGTTGCAGACGGTCGCACTGAAGCTTTCTTT
v_call: TRBV29-1
d_call: NA
clone_size: NA
j_call: TRBJ1-1
cdr3_length: 12

cdr3_aa: CASSEGGGGSYGYTF
cdr3_nt: TGTGCCAGCAGCGAAGGAGGCGGGGGCTCATATGGCTACACCTTC
v_call: TRBV9
d_call: NA
clone_size: NA
j_call: TRBJ1-2
cdr3_length: 15

cdr3_aa: CASSQVQGMSYEQYF
cdr3_nt: TGCGCCAGCAGCCAAGTGCAGGGGATGTCCTACGAGCAGTACTTC
v_call: TRBV4-1
d_call: NA
clone_size: NA
j_call: TRBJ2-7
cdr3_length: 15

cdr3_aa: CASSPRGSANYEQYF
cdr3_nt: TGTGCCAGCAGCCCTCGGGGTAGCGCCAACTACGAGCAGTACTTC
v_call: TRBV7-2
d_call: NA
clone_size: NA
j_call: TRBJ2-7
cdr3_length: 15

cdr3_aa: CASSYGGTYEQYF
cdr3_nt: TGTGCCAGCAGTTATGGGGGGACCTACGAGCAGTACTTC
v_call: TRBV28
d_call: NA
clone_size: NA
j_call: TRBJ2-7
cdr3_length: 13

cdr3_aa: CASRAGNYGYTF
cdr3_nt: TGTGCCAGTAGGGCAGGGAACTATGGCTACACCTTC
v_call: TRBV19
d_call: NA
clone_size: NA
j_call: TRBJ1-2
cdr3_length: 12

cdr3_aa: CASSLEGPYEQYF
cdr3_nt: TGCGCCAGCAGCTTGGAGGGGCCCTACGAGCAGTACTTC
v_call: TRBV5-1
d_call: NA
clone_size: NA
j_call: TRBJ2-7
cdr3_length: 13

cdr3_aa: CASTGGWDGYTF
cdr3_nt: TGTGCCAGCACGGGGGGCTGGGATGGCTACACCTTC
v_call: TRBV9
d_call: NA
clone_size: NA
j_call: TRBJ1-2
cdr3_length: 12

cdr3_aa: CASKADPIGYTF
cdr3_nt: TGTGCCAGCAAGGCGGATCCCATAGGCTACACCTTC
v_call: TRBV2
d_call: NA
clone_size: NA
j_call: TRBJ1-2
cdr3_length: 12

cdr3_aa: CASSQDSQGTGLTDTQYF
cdr3_nt: TGCGCCAGCAGCCAAGACTCGCAGGGGACAGGGTTAACAGATACGCAGTATTTT
v_call: TRBV4-1
d_call: TRBD1
clone_size: once
j_call: TRBJ2-3
cdr3_length: 18

cdr3_aa: CASSVEAGGYEQYF
cdr3_nt: TGTGCCAGCAGCGTAGAGGCAGGGGGCTACGAGCAGTACTTC
v_call: TRBV9
d_call: TRBD1
clone_size: NA
j_call: TRBJ2-7
cdr3_length: 14

cdr3_aa: CAAGLREPQHF
cdr3_nt: TGTGCGGCGGGACTAAGGGAGCCCCAGCATTTT
v_call: TRBV28
d_call: NA
clone_size: NA
j_call: TRBJ1-5
cdr3_length: 11

cdr3_aa: CASSQEATSGYYEQYF
cdr3_nt: TGCGCCAGCAGCCAAGAGGCGACTAGCGGCTACTACGAGCAGTACTTC
v_call: TRBV4-3
d_call: TRBD2
clone_size: NA
j_call: TRBJ2-7
cdr3_length: 16

cdr3_aa: CASSGRGGTDTQYF
cdr3_nt: TGTGCCAGCAGTGGGAGGGGAGGGACAGATACGCAGTATTTT
v_call: TRBV2
d_call: TRBD2
clone_size: NA
j_call: TRBJ2-3
cdr3_length: 14

cdr3_aa: CASTHPTSGTYDNQPQHF
cdr3_nt: TGTGCCAGCACCCATCCGACATCCGGTACTTATGACAATCAGCCCCAGCATTTT
v_call: TRBV28
d_call: NA
clone_size: NA
j_call: TRBJ1-5
cdr3_length: 18

cdr3_aa: CASSLGENSPLHF
cdr3_nt: TGTGCCAGCAGCTTGGGGGAGAATTCACCCCTCCACTTT
v_call: TRBV5-5
d_call: NA
clone_size: NA
j_call: TRBJ1-6
cdr3_length: 13

cdr3_aa: CASSYPGQPNTGELFF
cdr3_nt: TGTGCCAGCAGTTACCCGGGACAGCCGAACACCGGGGAGCTGTTTTTT
v_call: TRBV7-6
d_call: TRBD1
clone_size: NA
j_call: TRBJ2-2
cdr3_length: 16

cdr3_aa: CSVVSRAGGTEAFF
cdr3_nt: TGCAGCGTTGTGAGCAGGGCAGGGGGCACTGAAGCTTTCTTT
v_call: TRBV29-1
d_call: TRBD1
clone_size: NA
j_call: TRBJ1-1
cdr3_length: 14

cdr3_aa: CASSPHEAGSYEQYF
cdr3_nt: TGTGCCAGCAGTCCCCATGAAGCCGGCTCCTACGAGCAGTACTTC
v_call: TRBV27
d_call: NA
clone_size: NA
j_call: TRBJ2-7
cdr3_length: 15

cdr3_aa: CASSLTGGSTAFF
cdr3_nt: TGTGCCAGCAGCTTGACAGGGGGCAGTACAGCTTTCTTT
v_call: TRBV7-2
d_call: TRBD1
clone_size: NA
j_call: TRBJ1-1
cdr3_length: 13

cdr3_aa: CASSQAPSANYGYTF
cdr3_nt: TGCGCCAGCAGCCAAGCCCCCAGCGCTAACTATGGCTACACCTTC
v_call: TRBV4-3
d_call: NA
clone_size: once
j_call: TRBJ1-2
cdr3_length: 15

cdr3_aa: CASSPSMGQTRSKYEQYF
cdr3_nt: TGTGCCAGCAGTCCTTCTATGGGACAGACGAGATCAAAGTACGAGCAGTACTTC
v_call: TRBV25-1
d_call: TRBD1
clone_size: NA
j_call: TRBJ2-7
cdr3_length: 18

cdr3_aa: CASSLPRRLAGGYNEQFF
cdr3_nt: TGTGCCAGCAGCTTACCGCGTAGACTAGCGGGAGGGTACAATGAGCAGTTCTTC
v_call: TRBV7-8
d_call: TRBD2
clone_size: NA
j_call: TRBJ2-1
cdr3_length: 18

cdr3_aa: CASSNGRTGPYEQYF
cdr3_nt: TGTGCCAGCAGTAACGGGAGGACAGGGCCCTACGAGCAGTACTTC
v_call: TRBV6-5
d_call: NA
clone_size: NA
j_call: TRBJ2-7
cdr3_length: 15

cdr3_aa: CASSSAGTGSYEQYF
cdr3_nt: TGTGCCAGCAGCTCCGCAGGGACAGGGTCCTACGAGCAGTACTTC
v_call: TRBV7-2
d_call: TRBD1
clone_size: NA
j_call: TRBJ2-7
cdr3_length: 15

cdr3_aa: CASSELGGLGGSKAFF
cdr3_nt: TGTGCCAGCAGTGAATTGGGAGGGTTGGGAGGATCGAAGGCTTTCTTT
v_call: TRBV6-1
d_call: NA
clone_size: NA
j_call: TRBJ1-1
cdr3_length: 16

cdr3_aa: CASRTGGTNTGELFF
cdr3_nt: TGTGCCAGCAGAACGGGGGGAACTAACACCGGGGAGCTGTTTTTT
v_call: TRBV6-6
d_call: TRBD2
clone_size: NA
j_call: TRBJ2-2
cdr3_length: 15

cdr3_aa: CASSLGAGDTEAFF
cdr3_nt: TGCGCCAGCAGCTTGGGGGCGGGGGATACTGAAGCTTTCTTT
v_call: TRBV5-1
d_call: NA
clone_size: NA
j_call: TRBJ1-1
cdr3_length: 14

cdr3_aa: CASSQGQGILAGNTIYF
cdr3_nt: TGTGCCAGCAGCCAAGGACAGGGTATCTTGGCTGGAAACACCATATATTTT
v_call: TRBV5-5
d_call: TRBD1
clone_size: few
j_call: TRBJ1-3
cdr3_length: 17

cdr3_aa: CASSFSFPGGEKLFF
cdr3_nt: TGTGCCAGCAGCTTCTCTTTCCCGGGAGGTGAAAAACTGTTTTTT
v_call: TRBV5-5
d_call: NA
clone_size: NA
j_call: TRBJ1-4
cdr3_length: 15

cdr3_aa: CASSLGGDTYEQYF
cdr3_nt: TGTGCCAGCAGCTTGGGAGGAGATACCTACGAGCAGTACTTC
v_call: TRBV5-6
d_call: NA
clone_size: NA
j_call: TRBJ2-7
cdr3_length: 14

cdr3_aa: CASSWDRGGNYGYTF
cdr3_nt: TGTGCCAGCAGCTGGGACAGGGGGGGGAACTATGGCTACACCTTC
v_call: TRBV7-9
d_call: TRBD1
clone_size: NA
j_call: TRBJ1-2
cdr3_length: 15

cdr3_aa: CASSHGGLGTGELFF
cdr3_nt: TGCGCCAGCAGCCACGGAGGGTTGGGCACCGGGGAGCTGTTTTTT
v_call: TRBV4-3
d_call: NA
clone_size: NA
j_call: TRBJ2-2
cdr3_length: 15

cdr3_aa: CASSAGPGTYEQYF
cdr3_nt: TGTGCCAGTAGTGCTGGGCCAGGAACCTACGAGCAGTACTTC
v_call: TRBV19
d_call: NA
clone_size: NA
j_call: TRBJ2-7
cdr3_length: 14

cdr3_aa: CASSTTGEANTEAFF
cdr3_nt: TGTGCCAGCAGCACAACAGGGGAAGCGAACACTGAAGCTTTCTTT
v_call: TRBV28
d_call: TRBD1
clone_size: NA
j_call: TRBJ1-1
cdr3_length: 15

cdr3_aa: CASSIAGTFYNEQFF
cdr3_nt: TGTGCCAGTAGTATAGCCGGGACATTCTACAATGAGCAGTTCTTC
v_call: TRBV19
d_call: NA
clone_size: NA
j_call: TRBJ2-1
cdr3_length: 15

cdr3_aa: CSVLDIGAFF
cdr3_nt: TGCAGTGTGCTCGACATTGGCGCTTTCTTT
v_call: TRBV20-1
d_call: NA
clone_size: few
j_call: TRBJ1-1
cdr3_length: 10

cdr3_aa: CASSLYLEGNTEAFF
cdr3_nt: TGTGCCAGCAGTTTATATTTGGAGGGTAACACTGAAGCTTTCTTT
v_call: TRBV28
d_call: NA
clone_size: NA
j_call: TRBJ1-1
cdr3_length: 15

cdr3_aa: CASSSPRQEGTGELFF
cdr3_nt: TGTGCCAGCAGCTCGCCACGACAGGAAGGGACCGGGGAGCTGTTTTTT
v_call: TRBV7-9
d_call: NA
clone_size: NA
j_call: TRBJ2-2
cdr3_length: 16

cdr3_aa: CASSLMRGDTQYF
cdr3_nt: TGTGCCAGCAGCCTTATGAGGGGGGATACGCAGTATTTT
v_call: TRBV5-4
d_call: NA
clone_size: once
j_call: TRBJ2-3
cdr3_length: 13

cdr3_aa: CASSFLSLGRMSSNQPQHF
cdr3_nt: TGTGCCAGCAGTTTTCTCTCGCTGGGCAGGATGTCTAGCAATCAGCCCCAGCATTTT
v_call: TRBV27
d_call: NA
clone_size: NA
j_call: TRBJ1-5
cdr3_length: 19

cdr3_aa: CASSPTPGSNEKLFF
cdr3_nt: TGCGCCAGCAGCCCGACACCGGGAAGCAATGAAAAACTGTTTTTT
v_call: TRBV5-1
d_call: NA
clone_size: NA
j_call: TRBJ1-4
cdr3_length: 15

cdr3_aa: CARGQFLNNYEQYF
cdr3_nt: TGTGCCAGGGGACAGTTTCTTAATAACTACGAGCAGTACTTC
v_call: TRBV6-6
d_call: TRBD1
clone_size: once
j_call: TRBJ2-7
cdr3_length: 14